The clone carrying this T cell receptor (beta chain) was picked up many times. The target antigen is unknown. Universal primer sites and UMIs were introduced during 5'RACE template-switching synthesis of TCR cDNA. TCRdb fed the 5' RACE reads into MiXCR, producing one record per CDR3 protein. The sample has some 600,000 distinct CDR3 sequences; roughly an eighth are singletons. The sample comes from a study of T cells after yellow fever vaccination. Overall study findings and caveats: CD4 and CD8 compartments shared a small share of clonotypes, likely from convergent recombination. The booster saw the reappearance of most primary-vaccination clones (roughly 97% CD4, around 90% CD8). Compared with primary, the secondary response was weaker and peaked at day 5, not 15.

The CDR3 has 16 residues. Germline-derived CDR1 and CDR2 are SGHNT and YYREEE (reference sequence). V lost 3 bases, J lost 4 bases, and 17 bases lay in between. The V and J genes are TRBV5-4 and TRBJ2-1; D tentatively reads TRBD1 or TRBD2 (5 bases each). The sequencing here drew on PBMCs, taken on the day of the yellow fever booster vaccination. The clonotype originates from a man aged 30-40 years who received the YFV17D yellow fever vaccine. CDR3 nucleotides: TGTGCCAGCAGCTCGGGTAGCGTGAGGGGTTACAATGAGCAGTTCTTC. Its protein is CASSSGSVRGYNEQFF.